The clone carrying this T cell receptor (beta chain) has only a few counts. What it recognizes is unknown. These data are taken from a study of beta chain features in type 1 diabetes. Overall study findings and caveats: Individuals with type 1 diabetes displayed fewer insertions and more deletions at VDJ junctions.

The CDR3 consists of 15 residues. Germline loops: CDR1 SGHTA, CDR2 FQGNSA. V dropped 3 bases and J dropped 3; count of bases not matched to a gene: 6. TCRB transcripts that were expressed got sequenced, as all of the isolated RNA had been reverse transcribed. Produced via immunoSEQ multiplex PCR; TCRdb's table is partial and in-frame only. The table includes 130,000 to 150,000 clones, nearly 50% detected once. Sequencing was performed on Tregs from blood. The V call is TRBV7-2, the J call TRBJ2-3; 7 bases map to TRBD1. The origin of this receptor is a man younger than 35 in good health. Here the CDR3 DNA reads TGTGCCAGCAGCTTTGCAGGGACAGAGACAGATACGCAGTATTTT. This translates into CASSFAGTETDTQYF.